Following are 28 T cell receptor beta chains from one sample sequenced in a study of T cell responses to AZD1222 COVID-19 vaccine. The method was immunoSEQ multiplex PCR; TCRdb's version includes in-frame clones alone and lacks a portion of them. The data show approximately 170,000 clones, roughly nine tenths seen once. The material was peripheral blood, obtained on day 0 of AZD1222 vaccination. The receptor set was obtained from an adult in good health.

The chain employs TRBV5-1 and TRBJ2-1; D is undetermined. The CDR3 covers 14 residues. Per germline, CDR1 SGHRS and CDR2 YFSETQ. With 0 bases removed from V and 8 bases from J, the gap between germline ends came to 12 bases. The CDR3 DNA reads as TGCGCCAGCAGCTTGGGGTATCAAGGGTATGAGCAGTTCTTC. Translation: CASSLGYQGYEQFF.

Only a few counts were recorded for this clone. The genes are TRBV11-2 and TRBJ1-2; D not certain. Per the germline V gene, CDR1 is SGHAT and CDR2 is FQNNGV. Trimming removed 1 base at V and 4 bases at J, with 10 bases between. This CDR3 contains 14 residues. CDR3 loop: CASSLVTASYGYTF. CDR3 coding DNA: TGTGCCAGCAGCTTAGTCACAGCCTCCTATGGCTACACCTTC.

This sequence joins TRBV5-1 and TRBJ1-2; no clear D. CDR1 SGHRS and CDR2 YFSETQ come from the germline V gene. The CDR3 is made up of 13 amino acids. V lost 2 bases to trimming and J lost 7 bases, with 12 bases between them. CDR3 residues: CASSFGQDGGYTF. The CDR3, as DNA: TGCGCCAGCAGCTTTGGTCAGGACGGTGGCTACACCTTC.

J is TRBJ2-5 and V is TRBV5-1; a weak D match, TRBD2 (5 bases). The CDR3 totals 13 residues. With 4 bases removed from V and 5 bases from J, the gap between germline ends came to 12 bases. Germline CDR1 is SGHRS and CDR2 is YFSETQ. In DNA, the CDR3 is TGCGCCAGCAGCCAGGAAGCGGTTGAGACCCAGTACTTC. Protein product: CASSQEAVETQYF.

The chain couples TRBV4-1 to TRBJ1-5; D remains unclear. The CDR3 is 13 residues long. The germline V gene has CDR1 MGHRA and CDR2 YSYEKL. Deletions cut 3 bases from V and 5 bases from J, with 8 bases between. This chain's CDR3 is CASSHVGDQPQHF. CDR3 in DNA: TGCGCCAGCAGCCACGTAGGCGATCAGCCCCAGCATTTT.

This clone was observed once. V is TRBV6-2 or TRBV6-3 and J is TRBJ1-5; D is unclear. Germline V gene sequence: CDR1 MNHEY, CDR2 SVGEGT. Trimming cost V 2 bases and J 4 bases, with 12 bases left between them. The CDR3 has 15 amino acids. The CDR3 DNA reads TGTGCCAGCAGTTACCAACCTCGGGGTAATCAGCCCCAGCATTTT. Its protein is CASSYQPRGNQPQHF.

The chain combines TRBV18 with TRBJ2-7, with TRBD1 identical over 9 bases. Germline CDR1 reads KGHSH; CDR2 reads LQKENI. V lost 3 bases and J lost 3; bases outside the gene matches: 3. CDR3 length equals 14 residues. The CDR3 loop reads CASSPTGGNYEQYV. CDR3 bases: TGTGCCAGCTCACCTACAGGGGGCAACTACGAGCAGTACGTC.

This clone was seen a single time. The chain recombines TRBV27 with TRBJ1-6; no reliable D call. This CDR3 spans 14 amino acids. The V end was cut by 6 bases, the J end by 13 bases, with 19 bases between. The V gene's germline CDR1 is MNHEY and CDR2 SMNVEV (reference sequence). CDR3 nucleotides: TGTGCCAGCAGCCGACTGGACTTGGATTTTCCCCTCCACTTT. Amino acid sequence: CASSRLDLDFPLHF.

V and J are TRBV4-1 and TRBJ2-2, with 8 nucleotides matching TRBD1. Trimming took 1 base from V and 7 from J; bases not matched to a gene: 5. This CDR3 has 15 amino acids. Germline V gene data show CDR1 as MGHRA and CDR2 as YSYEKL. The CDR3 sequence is CASSQAQGAVGELFF. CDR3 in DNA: TGCGCCAGCAGCCAAGCGCAGGGGGCCGTCGGGGAGCTGTTTTTT.

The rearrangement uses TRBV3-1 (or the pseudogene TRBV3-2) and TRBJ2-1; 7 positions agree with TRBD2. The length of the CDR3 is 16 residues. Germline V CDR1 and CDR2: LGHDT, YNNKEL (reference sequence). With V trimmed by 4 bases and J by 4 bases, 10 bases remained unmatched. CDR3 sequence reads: CASSRFRASGYNEQFF. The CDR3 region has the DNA TGTGCCAGCAGCCGATTCAGGGCTAGCGGTTACAATGAGCAGTTCTTC.

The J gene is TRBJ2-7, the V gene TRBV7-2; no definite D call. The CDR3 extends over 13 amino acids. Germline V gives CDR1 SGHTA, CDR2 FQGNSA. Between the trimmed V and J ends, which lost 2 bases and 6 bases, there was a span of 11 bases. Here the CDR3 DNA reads TGTGCCAGCAGCTTAATAGAATACCTCGAGCAGTACTTC. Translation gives CASSLIEYLEQYF.

The CDR3 DNA is TGTGCCAGCAGCCAGGGAGGGACAATAACTAATGAAAAACTGTTTTTT. Protein sequence: CASSQGGTITNEKLFF. This chain links TRBV4-2 with TRBJ1-4; the D gene is possibly TRBD1 (6 bases). The V and J ends lost 3 bases and 1 base respectively, with 12 bases between them. The germline V gene has CDR1 LGHNA and CDR2 YNFKEQ. The CDR3 is made up of 16 amino acids.

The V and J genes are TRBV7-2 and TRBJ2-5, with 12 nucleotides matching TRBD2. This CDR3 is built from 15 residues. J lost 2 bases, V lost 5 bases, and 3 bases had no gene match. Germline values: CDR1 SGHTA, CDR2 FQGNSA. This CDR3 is CASSELAGGQETQYF. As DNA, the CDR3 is TGTGCCAGCAGCGAACTAGCGGGGGGACAAGAGACCCAGTACTTC.

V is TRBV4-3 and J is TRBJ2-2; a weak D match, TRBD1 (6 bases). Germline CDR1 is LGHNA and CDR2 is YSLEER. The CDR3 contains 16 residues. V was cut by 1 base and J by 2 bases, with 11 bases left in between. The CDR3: CASSQGPGHNTGELFF. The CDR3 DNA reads TGCGCCAGCAGCCAAGGACCGGGACACAACACCGGGGAGCTGTTTTTT.

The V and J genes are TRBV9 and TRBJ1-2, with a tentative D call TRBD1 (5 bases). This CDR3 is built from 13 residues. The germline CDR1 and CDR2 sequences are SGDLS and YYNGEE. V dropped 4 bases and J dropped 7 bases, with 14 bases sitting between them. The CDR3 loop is CASSPGDRGGYTF. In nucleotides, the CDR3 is TGTGCCAGCAGCCCGGGGGACCGGGGTGGCTACACCTTC. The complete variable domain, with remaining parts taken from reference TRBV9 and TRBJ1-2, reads DSGVTQTPKHLITATGQRVTLRCSPRSGDLSVYWYQQSLDQGLQFLIQYYNGEERAKGNILERFSAQQFPDLHSELNLSSLELGDSALYFCASSPGDRGGYTFGSGTRLTVV.

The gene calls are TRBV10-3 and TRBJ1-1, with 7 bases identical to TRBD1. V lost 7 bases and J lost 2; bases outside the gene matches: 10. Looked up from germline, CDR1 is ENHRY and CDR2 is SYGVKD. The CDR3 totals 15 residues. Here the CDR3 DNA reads TGTGCCATCAAAACCACGGGACAGATCAACACTGAAGCTTTCTTT. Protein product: CAIKTTGQINTEAFF.

The CDR3 sequence: CASSPMTGRTEAFF. The CDR3 nucleotides are TGTGCCAGCAGTCCCATGACAGGGAGGACTGAAGCTTTCTTT. The V gene is TRBV28, the J gene TRBJ1-1; 7 bases are a match to TRBD1. The V gene's germline CDR1 is MDHEN and CDR2 SYDVKM. The CDR3 spans 14 residues. V was clipped by 5 bases and J by 5 bases; unmatched bases: 8.

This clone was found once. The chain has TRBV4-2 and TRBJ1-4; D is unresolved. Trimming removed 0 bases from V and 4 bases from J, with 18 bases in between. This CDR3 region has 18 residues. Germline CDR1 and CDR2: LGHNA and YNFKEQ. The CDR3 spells CASSQDFMVWADNEKLFF. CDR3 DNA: TGTGCCAGCAGCCAAGATTTTATGGTGTGGGCAGATAATGAAAAACTGTTTTTT.

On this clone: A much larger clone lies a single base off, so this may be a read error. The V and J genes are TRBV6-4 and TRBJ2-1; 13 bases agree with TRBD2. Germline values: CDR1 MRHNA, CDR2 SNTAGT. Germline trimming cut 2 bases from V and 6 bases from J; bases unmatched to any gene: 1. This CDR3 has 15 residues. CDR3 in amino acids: CASSDTSGGANEQFF. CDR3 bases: TGTGCCAGCAGTGACACTAGCGGGGGGGCCAATGAGCAGTTCTTC.

The CDR3 nucleotides read TGTGCCAGCAGCCAATCCAGGGCAGAGAATAATTCACCCCTCCACTTT. Its translation is CASSQSRAENNSPLHF. The chain recombines TRBV16 with TRBJ1-6, with a tentative D call TRBD1 (5 bases). Germline CDR1 is KGHSY and CDR2 is FQNENV. The V and J ends lost 0 bases and 5 bases respectively, with 11 bases between them. CDR3 length: 16 residues. Supplemented by reference TRBV16 and TRBJ1-6, the full variable domain reads GEEVAQTPKHLVRGEGQKAKLYCAPIKGHSYVFWYQQVLKNEFKFLISFQNENVFDETGMPKERFSAKCLPNSPCSLEIQATKLEDSAVYFCASSQSRAENNSPLHFGNGTRLTVT.

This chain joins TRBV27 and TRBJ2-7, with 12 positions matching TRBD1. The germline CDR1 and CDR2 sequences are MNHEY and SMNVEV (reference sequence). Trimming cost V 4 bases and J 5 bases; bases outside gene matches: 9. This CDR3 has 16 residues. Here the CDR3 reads CASSWSIGTGGNEQYF. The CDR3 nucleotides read TGTGCCAGCAGTTGGTCAATCGGGACAGGGGGCAACGAGCAGTACTTC.

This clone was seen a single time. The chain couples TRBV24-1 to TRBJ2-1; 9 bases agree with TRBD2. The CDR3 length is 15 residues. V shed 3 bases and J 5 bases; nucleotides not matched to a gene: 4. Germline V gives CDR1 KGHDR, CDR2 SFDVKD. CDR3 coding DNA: TGTGCCACCAGTGATCGGTTAGCGGGAGACAATGAGCAGTTCTTC. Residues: CATSDRLAGDNEQFF.

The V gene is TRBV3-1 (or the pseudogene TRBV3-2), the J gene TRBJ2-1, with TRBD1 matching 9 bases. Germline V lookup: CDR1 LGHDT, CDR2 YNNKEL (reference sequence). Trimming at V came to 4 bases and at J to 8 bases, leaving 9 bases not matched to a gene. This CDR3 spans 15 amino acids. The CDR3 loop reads CASSRRRDRVYEQFF. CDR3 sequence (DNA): TGTGCCAGCAGCCGCAGACGGGACAGGGTCTATGAGCAGTTCTTC.

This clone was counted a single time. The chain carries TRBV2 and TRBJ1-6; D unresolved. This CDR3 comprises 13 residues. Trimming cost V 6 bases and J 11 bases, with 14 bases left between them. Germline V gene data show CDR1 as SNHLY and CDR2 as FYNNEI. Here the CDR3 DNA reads TGTGCCAGCAGACGGGTCCCGAGGGCACCCCTCCACTTT. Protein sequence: CASRRVPRAPLHF. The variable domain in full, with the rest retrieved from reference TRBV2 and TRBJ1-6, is EPEVTQTPSHQVTQMGQEVILRCVPISNHLYFYWYRQILGQKVEFLVSFYNNEISEKSEIFDDQFSVERPDGSNFTLKIRSTKLEDSAMYFCASRRVPRAPLHFGNGTRLTVT.

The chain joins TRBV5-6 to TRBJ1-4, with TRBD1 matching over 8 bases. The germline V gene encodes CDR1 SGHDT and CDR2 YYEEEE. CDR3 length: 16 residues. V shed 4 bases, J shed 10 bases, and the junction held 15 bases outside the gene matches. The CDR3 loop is CASSLGTGALLGKLFF. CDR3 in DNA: TGTGCCAGCAGCCTCGGGACAGGAGCCCTTCTAGGAAAACTGTTTTTT.

The CDR3 DNA reads TGTGCCAGCTCACCTACAACCAGGGAGGCTGAAGCTTTCTTT. Residues: CASSPTTREAEAFF. V gene TRBV18 combines with J gene TRBJ1-1; perhaps TRBD1 as D (5 bases). The germline V gene encodes CDR1 KGHSH and CDR2 LQKENI. V shed 3 bases and J shed 6 bases, with 14 bases lying between them. CDR3 length: 14 amino acids.

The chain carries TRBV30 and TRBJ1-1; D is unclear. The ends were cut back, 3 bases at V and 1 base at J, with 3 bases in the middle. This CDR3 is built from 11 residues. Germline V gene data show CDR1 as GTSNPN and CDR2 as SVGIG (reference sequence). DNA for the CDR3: TGTGCCTGGAGCAAGAACACTGAAGCTTTCTTT. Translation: CAWSKNTEAFF.

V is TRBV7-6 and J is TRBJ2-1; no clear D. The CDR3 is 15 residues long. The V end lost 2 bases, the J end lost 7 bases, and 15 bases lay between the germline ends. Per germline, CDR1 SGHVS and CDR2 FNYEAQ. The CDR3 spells CASSLLLNGRNEQFF. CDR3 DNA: TGTGCCAGCAGCTTACTCCTTAACGGCCGGAATGAGCAGTTCTTC.